The 26 T cell receptor beta chains below were found in one sample sequenced in a study of shared clonotypes between healthy human individuals (dated by TCRdb to the early 2020s). Library generation was performed with the immunoSEQ multiplex PCR assay. TCRdb limited this immuneACCESS table to in-frame rearrangements with V and J called. A share of clones is missing; checked studies link under half to unresolved V genes, and the rest is unexplained. The sample includes approximately 98,000 clones, with around 68% observed a single time. Almost 25% of the sample is in the top ten clones. Sequencing was carried out using memory CD8+ T cells sorted from blood. Explained via the paper, the cell subset or site label denotes: CD45RO+ cells pooled with CCR7-negative TemRA cells. These TCRs come from a woman in her 30s in good health.

This rearrangement joins TRBV18 to TRBJ2-1; tentatively, D is TRBD2 (5 bases). V was cut by 2 bases and J by 6 bases, with 8 bases left in between. Germline loops: CDR1 KGHSH, CDR2 LQKENI. This CDR3 has 13 amino acids. The CDR3 is CASSPGGSNEQFF. CDR3 coding DNA: TGTGCCAGCTCACCAGGCGGGTCCAATGAGCAGTTCTTC.

The genes are TRBV14 and TRBJ1-1; D call uncertain. CDR3 length: 13 residues. V shed 0 bases and J shed 7 bases, with 9 bases lying between them. The germline V gene encodes CDR1 SGHDN and CDR2 FVKESK. CDR3 in DNA: TGTGCCAGCAGCCAAGATGGAGGAATTGAAGCTTTCTTT. Its protein product is CASSQDGGIEAFF.

The chain employs TRBV13 and TRBJ2-7, with D possibly matching TRBD1 (6 bases). This CDR3 has 15 residues. Trimming took off 2 bases at V and 2 bases at J, with 13 bases between the two ends. CDR1 PRHDT and CDR2 FYEKMQ come from the germline V gene (reference sequence). The CDR3 sequence is CASSLRVTGPYEQYF. CDR3 in DNA: TGTGCCAGCAGCTTACGGGTGACAGGCCCCTACGAGCAGTACTTC. The variable domain in full, with the rest retrieved from reference TRBV13 and TRBJ2-7, is AAGVIQSPRHLIKEKRETATLKCYPIPRHDTVYWYQQGPGQDPQFLISFYEKMQSDKGSIPDRFSAQQFSDYHSELNMSSLELGDSALYFCASSLRVTGPYEQYFGPGTRLTVT.

This clone has just one count. This chain links TRBV5-1 with TRBJ1-1; the D is unclear. The CDR3 spans 12 residues. The ends were cut back, 5 bases at V and 1 base at J, with 6 bases in the middle. CDR1 and CDR2 (germline): SGHRS, YFSETQ. The CDR3 DNA reads TGCGCCAGCAGGGAGCCGAACACTGAAGCTTTCTTT. Its translation is CASREPNTEAFF.

The rearrangement links TRBV7-9 to TRBJ2-7, with 15 nucleotides matching TRBD2. The ends lost 5 bases at V and 3 bases at J; junction bases unmatched: 5. Germline assignment: CDR1 SEHNR and CDR2 FQNEAQ (reference sequence). The CDR3 runs 16 residues. The CDR3 loop reads CASSPGLAGGLYEQYF. Written as DNA, the CDR3 is TGTGCCAGCAGCCCGGGACTAGCGGGAGGTCTCTACGAGCAGTACTTC.

This clone was seen once. The chain has TRBV7-9 and TRBJ1-1, with D tentatively TRBD1 (6 bases). V shed 5 bases and J shed 5 bases, with 21 bases lying between them. The CDR3 sequence is 16 residues long. Germline CDR1 and CDR2: SEHNR and FQNEAQ (reference sequence). As DNA, the CDR3 is TGTGCCAGCAGCCTCCCAGGGCCACAGGGATTGACTGAAGCTTTCTTT. It specifies CASSLPGPQGLTEAFF. The full variable domain, its missing parts supplied by reference TRBV7-9 and TRBJ1-1, is DTGVSQNPRHKITKRGQNVTFRCDPISEHNRLYWYRQTLGQGPEFLTYFQNEAQLEKSRLLSDRFSAERPKGSFSTLEIQRTEQGDSAMYLCASSLPGPQGLTEAFFGQGTRLTVV.

Only a few counts were recorded for this clone. The chain uses TRBV11-2 and TRBJ2-2; D remains ambiguous. The CDR3 length is 14 residues. The germline V gene has CDR1 SGHAT and CDR2 FQNNGV. V lost 0 bases, J lost 8 bases, and 10 bases lay in between. The CDR3 coding sequence is TGTGCCAGCAGCTTAGATTTCTTCGCGGGGGAGCTGTTTTTT. Translated: CASSLDFFAGELFF. Complete variable domain (other parts from reference TRBV11-2 and TRBJ2-2): EAGVAQSPRYKIIEKRQSVAFWCNPISGHATLYWYQQILGQGPKLLIQFQNNGVVDDSQLPKDRFSAERLKGVDSTLKIQPAKLEDSAVYLCASSLDFFAGELFFGEGSRLTVL.

This clone has only a few counts. The rearrangement links TRBV5-6 to TRBJ2-7; either TRBD1 or TRBD2 may supply D (5 bases each). The length of the CDR3 is 13 residues. CDR1 SGHDT and CDR2 YYEEEE come from the germline V gene. V lost 0 bases and J lost 3, with 7 bases in between. The CDR3 DNA reads TGTGCCAGCAGCTTGGGAGGGGACTACGAGCAGTACTTC. Translation gives CASSLGGDYEQYF.

The chain is built from TRBV27 and TRBJ2-3, with D possibly matching TRBD2 (6 bases). The CDR3 extends over 15 amino acids. V was trimmed by 6 bases and J by 2 bases, leaving 15 bases between them. The germline V gene encodes CDR1 MNHEY and CDR2 SMNVEV (reference sequence). The CDR3: CASRIIGTSTDTQYF. CDR3 coding DNA: TGTGCCAGCAGGATCATAGGGACTTCCACAGATACGCAGTATTTT.

This chain links TRBV7-7 with TRBJ2-5, with D tentatively TRBD2 (5 bases). The CDR3 runs 13 residues. CDR1 and CDR2 (germline): SSHAT, FNYEAQ (reference sequence). V lost 3 bases, J lost 1 base, and 6 bases lay in between. CDR3: CASSLEVQETQYF. DNA for the CDR3: TGTGCCAGCAGCTTGGAGGTCCAAGAGACCCAGTACTTC.

This clone was recorded once. CDR3 sequence: CASSLSPSSYEQYF. CDR3 bases: TGTGCCAGCAGCTTAAGCCCCAGCTCCTACGAGCAGTACTTC. This sequence joins TRBV7-2 and TRBJ2-7; D unclear. V was clipped by 2 bases and J by 0 bases, with 8 bases between them. The CDR3 is 14 amino acids. CDR1 SGHTA and CDR2 FQGNSA come from the germline V gene.

The chain couples TRBV23-1 to TRBJ2-7, with 8 nucleotides matching TRBD2. TRBV23-1 counts as an open reading frame of uncertain function. The J segment lost 4 bases and the V segment lost 4 bases, leaving 6 bases of the junction unmatched. The CDR3 consists of 14 residues. The CDR3 coding sequence is TGCGCCAGCAGTCGAACTAGCGGAGAATACGAGCAGTACTTC. The encoded protein is CASSRTSGEYEQYF.

The genes are TRBV27 and TRBJ1-1; maybe TRBD1 (5 bases). The V gene lost 5 bases and the J gene lost 2 bases, with 15 bases spanning the gap. Germline lookup yields CDR1 MNHEY and CDR2 SMNVEV (reference sequence). The CDR3 covers 15 residues. CDR3 sequence reads: CASSTVRGNNTEAFF. CDR3 nucleotides: TGTGCCAGCAGTACCGTCCGGGGGAATAACACTGAAGCTTTCTTT.

V is TRBV11-3 and J is TRBJ1-2; D remains ambiguous. Germline loops: CDR1 SGHNT, CDR2 YENEEA. V lost 0 bases, J lost 1 base, and 6 bases lay in between. This CDR3 has 14 amino acids. CDR3 sequence reads: CASSLDRSNYGYTF. DNA of the CDR3: TGTGCCAGCAGCTTAGACCGAAGTAACTATGGCTACACCTTC. Variable domain in full (rest from reference TRBV11-3 and TRBJ1-2): EAGVVQSPRYKIIEKKQPVAFWCNPISGHNTLYWYLQNLGQGPELLIRYENEEAVDDSQLPKDRFSAERLKGVDSTLKIQPAELGDSAVYLCASSLDRSNYGYTFGSGTRLTVV.

This clone has a count of ten or more. The gene calls are TRBV15 and TRBJ2-3; D might be TRBD2 (6 bases). Per germline, CDR1 LNHNV and CDR2 YYDKDF (reference sequence). The CDR3 length is 15 residues. Trimming took 0 bases from V and 4 from J, leaving 11 bases between them. The DNA of the CDR3 is TGTGCCACCAGCAGAGACGTGGGAGGAGCAGATACGCAGTATTTT. It is translated as CATSRDVGGADTQYF.

As DNA, the CDR3 is TGTGCCTGGAGCGGGCTTCCCACAGGTCCCTACGAGCAGTACTTC. Amino acid sequence: CAWSGLPTGPYEQYF. V gene TRBV30 combines with J gene TRBJ2-5; D possibly corresponds to TRBD1 (5 bases). The J call is uncertain, as TRBJ2-7 better fits the DNA end. Per the germline V gene, CDR1 is GTSNPN and CDR2 is SVGIG (reference sequence). The CDR3 spans 15 residues.

The chain is built from TRBV6-6 and TRBJ1-2; TRBD1 agrees at 7 bases. V lost 1 base, J lost 8 bases, and 13 bases stayed unmatched. The CDR3 has 16 amino acids. Germline-derived CDR1 and CDR2 are MNHNY and SVGAGI (reference sequence). DNA of the CDR3: TGTGCCAGCAGTTACTGGACAGGAAGGCGCATAGACGGCTACACCTTC. Protein sequence: CASSYWTGRRIDGYTF.

The chain combines TRBV18 with TRBJ2-6; D remains ambiguous. CDR1 is KGHSH and CDR2 is LQKENI in the germline V gene. There are 15 residues in the CDR3. V lost 2 bases and J lost 0, with 5 bases in between. The CDR3, as DNA: TGTGCCAGCTCACCAGACCGCTCTGGGGCCAACGTCCTGACTTTC. Its translation is CASSPDRSGANVLTF.

With respect to this clone: A far larger clone is off by one base, so a read error is likely. Other DNA sequences in this specimen translate into the identical CDR3. The gene calls are TRBV7-6 and TRBJ2-7, with D unresolved. The germline gives CDR1 SGHVS, CDR2 FNYEAQ. CDR3 length equals 13 residues. Trimming stripped 4 bases from V and 3 bases from J, with 10 bases between. CDR3 nucleotides: TGTGCCAGCAGCTCAGGACCGAACTACGAGCAGTACTTC. This encodes CASSSGPNYEQYF.

This clone has only one observation. This chain connects TRBV27 to TRBJ2-2; D gene ambiguous. CDR1 and CDR2 (germline): MNHEY, SMNVEV (reference sequence). The CDR3 sequence is 19 residues long. Trimming removed 0 bases from V and 3 bases from J, with 20 bases in between. DNA of the CDR3: TGTGCCAGCAGTTTATCCACAGTCCGGTTTGTAGAGGACACCGGGGAGCTGTTTTTT. It translates to CASSLSTVRFVEDTGELFF.

This clone was counted between two and nine times. V gene TRBV4-2 combines with J gene TRBJ2-3; TRBD2 agrees at 9 bases. The junction had 5 bases not matched to a gene; V was cut back by 0 bases and J by 4 bases. CDR1 is LGHNA and CDR2 is YNFKEQ in the germline V gene. The CDR3 is made up of 16 amino acids. The CDR3 DNA reads TGTGCCAGCAGCCAAGAGTCAGCGGGAGGCCCAGATACGCAGTATTTT. It yields the protein CASSQESAGGPDTQYF.

This clone was counted a single time. V is TRBV19 and J is TRBJ2-2; D remains unclear. The germline V and J ends were trimmed by 11 bases and 2 bases, with 15 bases remaining between them. This CDR3 is 14 amino acids long. Germline CDR1 is LNHDA and CDR2 is SQIVND (reference sequence). The CDR3 here is CASSDLINTGELFF. The CDR3 DNA is TGTGCCTCCTCAGACTTGATAAACACCGGGGAGCTGTTTTTT.

This clone was observed a single time. The chain combines TRBV25-1 with TRBJ2-1; D might be TRBD2 (6 bases). Germline V gives CDR1 MGHDK, CDR2 SYGVNS. Trimming removed 3 bases from V and 3 bases from J, with 21 bases in between. The CDR3 loop spans 18 amino acids. The CDR3 coding sequence is TGTGCCAGCAGTGAGGGGGGACGTGACCAGTCCGGCTACAATGAGCAGTTCTTC. This sequence encodes CASSEGGRDQSGYNEQFF.

In regard to this clone: Other DNA variants within this sample encode the same CDR3. The chain is built from TRBV27 and TRBJ2-7, with D possibly matching TRBD1 (6 bases). In germline, CDR1 is MNHEY, CDR2 SMNVEV (reference sequence). V was shortened by 3 bases and J by 4 bases, with 13 bases between the two germline ends. There are 14 residues in the CDR3. Here the CDR3 reads CASSFSQGPYEQYF. In DNA form, the CDR3 reads TGTGCCAGCAGTTTCAGCCAGGGGCCATACGAGCAGTACTTC.

This clone has only one observation. J is TRBJ2-1 and V is TRBV11-2; 9 bases fit TRBD2. Germline V CDR1 and CDR2: SGHAT, FQNNGV. Unmatched junction bases numbered 6, after V lost 3 bases and J lost 3 bases. There are 16 residues in the CDR3. The chain's CDR3 is CASSLIGGGGYNEQFF. The CDR3 nucleotides are TGTGCCAGCAGCTTGATCGGCGGGGGGGGCTACAATGAGCAGTTCTTC.

The chain uses TRBV28 and TRBJ1-4; D ambiguous. V was shortened by 7 bases and J by 10 bases, with 13 bases between the two germline ends. This CDR3 is built from 12 residues. From germline, CDR1 is MDHEN and CDR2 SYDVKM. Here the CDR3 DNA reads TGTGCCAGCACCCGAGCGTCAGGAAAACTGTTTTTT. Translating gives CASTRASGKLFF.